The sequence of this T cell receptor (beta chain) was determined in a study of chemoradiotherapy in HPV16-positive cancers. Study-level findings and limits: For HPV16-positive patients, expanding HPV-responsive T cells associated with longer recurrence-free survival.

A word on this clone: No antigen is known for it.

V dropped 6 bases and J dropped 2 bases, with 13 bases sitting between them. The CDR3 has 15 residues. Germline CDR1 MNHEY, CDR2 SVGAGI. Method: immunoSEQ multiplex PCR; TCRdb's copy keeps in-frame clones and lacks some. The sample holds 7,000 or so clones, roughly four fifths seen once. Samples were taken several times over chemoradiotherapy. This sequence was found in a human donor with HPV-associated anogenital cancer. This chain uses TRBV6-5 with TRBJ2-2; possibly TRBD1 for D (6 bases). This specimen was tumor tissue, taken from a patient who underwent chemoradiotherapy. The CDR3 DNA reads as TGTGCCAGCAGCCGAAGGACAGCTAACACCGGGGAGCTGTTTTTT. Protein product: CASSRRTANTGELFF.